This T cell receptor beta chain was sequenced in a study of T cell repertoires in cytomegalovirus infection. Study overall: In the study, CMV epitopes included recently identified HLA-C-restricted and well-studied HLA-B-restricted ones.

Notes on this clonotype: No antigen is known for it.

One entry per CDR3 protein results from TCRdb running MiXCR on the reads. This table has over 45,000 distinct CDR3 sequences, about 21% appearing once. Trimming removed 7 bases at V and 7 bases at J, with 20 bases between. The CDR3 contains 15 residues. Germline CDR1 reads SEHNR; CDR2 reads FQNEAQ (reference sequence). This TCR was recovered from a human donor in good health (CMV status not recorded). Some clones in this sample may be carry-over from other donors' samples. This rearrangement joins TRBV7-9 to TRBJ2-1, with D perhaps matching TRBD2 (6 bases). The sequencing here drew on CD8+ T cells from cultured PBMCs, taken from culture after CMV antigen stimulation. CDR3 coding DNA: TGTGCCAGCACTCCTGGGGGGAACCCCCGGAATGAGCAGTTCTTC. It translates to CASTPGGNPRNEQFF.